This TCR beta chain is drawn from a study of T cell responses to AZD1222 COVID-19 vaccine. The CDR3 extends over 16 amino acids. Germline CDR1 SGHTA, CDR2 FQGNSA. Trimming removed 5 bases from V and 7 bases from J; junction bases left unmatched: 8. Sequencing was performed with immunoSEQ multiplex PCR; in TCRdb, only in-frame clones are kept and a portion is missing. Of about 150,000 clones listed, around 93% are singletons. Concerning this clone: Antigen: not known.

Study conclusions and caveats: At baseline, just six AZD1222 recipients tested seropositive.

The sample was peripheral blood, taken on day 0 of AZD1222 vaccination. The gene calls are TRBV7-2 and TRBJ2-3; 14 bases are shared with TRBD2. The TCR sequence derives from an adult in good health. CDR3 sequence (DNA): TGTGCCAGCAGCCTAGGGGGACTAGCGGGAGTACATACGCAGTATTTT. Translation: CASSLGGLAGVHTQYF.